This is a list of T cell receptor beta chains from one sample in a study of cytomegalovirus exposure and HLA in healthy donors. Measured with immunoSEQ multiplex PCR; TCRdb has only the in-frame clones, and not every one. The sample has about 150,000 clones, over 70% seen once; the top ten hold 5% to 6.5%. Source material: PBMCs. These receptors all stem from a man younger than 40 in good health and CMV-seropositive. Both conserved end residues are part of each CDR3. The order of the fields is J gene, V gene, D gene, clone size, CDR3 protein, CDR3 DNA. The D gene is left open where the match is weak. Size tells how often a clone was seen (once, few, many) or the class of an expanded clone, and some rows leave it out.

TRBJ2-1 TRBV5-6 TRBD1 once CASSLGQGSYNEQFF TGTGCCAGCAGCTTGGGACAGGGGTCCTACAATGAGCAGTTCTTC
TRBJ2-7 TRBV4-3 TRBD1 once CASSQGSSRGLEQYF TGCGCCAGCAGCCAAGGTTCATCCAGGGGGCTGGAGCAGTACTTC
TRBJ2-3 TRBV30 - - CAWRNKGRLDTQYF TGTGCCTGGAGGAACAAGGGGCGCTTGGATACGCAGTATTTT
TRBJ2-1 TRBV29-1 - once CSVEPAYNEQFF TGCAGCGTTGAACCCGCCTACAATGAGCAGTTCTTC
TRBJ2-5 TRBV19 TRBD1 - CASSKGTGGLETQYF TGTGCCAGTAGTAAGGGGACAGGGGGCTTGGAGACCCAGTACTTC
TRBJ2-7 TRBV28 TRBD2 - CASSPLLAGNYEQYF TGTGCCAGCAGTCCACTACTAGCGGGGAACTACGAGCAGTACTTC
TRBJ2-3 TRBV7-7 - - CASSSTPRGPESSSTDTQYF TGTGCCAGCAGCTCCACCCCTAGGGGCCCCGAATCCTCTAGCACAGATACGCAGTATTTT
TRBJ2-1 TRBV20-1 TRBD1 - CSARKQGDEFF TGCAGTGCTCGCAAACAGGGGGACGAGTTCTTC
TRBJ1-2 TRBV5-6 TRBD1 - CASSLVVGQGISYGYTF TGTGCCAGCAGCTTGGTCGTAGGACAGGGTATCAGCTATGGCTACACCTTC
TRBJ2-1 TRBV19 TRBD2 - CATSQTRTSGGLSDEQFF TGTGCCACATCCCAGACAAGGACTAGCGGGGGCCTTTCGGATGAGCAGTTCTTC
TRBJ2-7 TRBV7-2 - - CASSLRQGATYEQYF TGTGCCAGCAGCTTACGGCAGGGCGCTACCTACGAGCAGTACTTC
TRBJ2-7 TRBV5-6 TRBD2 - CASSFAASGSYEQYF TGTGCCAGCAGCTTCGCCGCTAGCGGGAGTTACGAGCAGTACTTC
TRBJ1-4 TRBV7-9 TRBD1 - CASSITGATNEKLFF TGTGCCAGCAGCATTACAGGGGCCACTAATGAAAAGCTGTTTTTT
TRBJ1-4 TRBV7-2 TRBD1 - CASSRRTGASEKLFF TGTGCCAGCAGCCGACGGACAGGGGCGAGTGAAAAACTGTTTTTT
TRBJ1-1 TRBV9 - - CASSVAAEGEAFF TGTGCCAGCAGCGTAGCTGCCGAGGGTGAAGCTTTCTTT
TRBJ1-2 TRBV5-6 - - CASSFWGAGGYTF TGTGCCAGCAGCTTTTGGGGCGCGGGGGGCTACACCTTC
TRBJ1-5 TRBV5-1 TRBD1 - CASSYTGGNQPQHF TGCGCCAGCAGCTACACAGGGGGCAATCAGCCCCAGCATTTT
TRBJ2-2 TRBV11-3 TRBD2 - CASSSRGSGRTGELFF TGTGCCAGCAGCTCCCGAGGTAGCGGGAGGACCGGGGAGCTGTTTTTT
TRBJ2-7 TRBV4-1 TRBD1 - CASSQTDGTGNEQYF TGCGCCAGCAGCCAGACGGACGGGACAGGGAACGAGCAGTACTTC
TRBJ2-5 TRBV4-1 TRBD2 - CASSAAGGGETQYF TGCGCCAGCAGTGCAGCGGGAGGAGGGGAGACCCAGTACTTC
TRBJ2-3 TRBV28 TRBD1 - CASSLMPPGQGTDTQYF TGTGCTAGCAGTTTAATGCCCCCCGGACAGGGAACAGATACGCAGTATTTT
TRBJ2-7 TRBV2 - - CASSGGEAGDGYEQYF TGTGCCAGCTCAGGGGGGGAAGCGGGAGATGGATACGAGCAGTACTTC
TRBJ1-2 TRBV10-3 - - CAIGYAGNYGYTF TGTGCCATCGGGTATGCAGGGAACTATGGCTACACCTTC
TRBJ2-1 TRBV6-5 TRBD1 - CASSSSRQGNNEQFF TGTGCCAGCAGTTCCTCGAGACAGGGGAACAATGAGCAGTTCTTC
TRBJ2-3 TRBV7-8 - - CASSFLLSNTDTQYF TGTGCCAGCAGCTTCTTGCTATCCAACACAGATACGCAGTATTTT
TRBJ1-6 TRBV30 TRBD1 - CAWSVSGTGGSPLHF TGTGCCTGGAGTGTGAGCGGGACAGGGGGATCACCCCTCCACTTT
TRBJ2-4 TRBV28 - - CASSLQSGKGAKNIQYF TGTGCCAGCAGTTTACAGTCCGGGAAGGGAGCCAAAAACATTCAGTACTTC